This T cell receptor beta chain was sequenced during a study of metastatic and nonmetastatic thyroid tumors. Before thyroid surgery, none of the patients had received any treatment. From germline, CDR1 is MNHEY and CDR2 SVGAGI. This CDR3 has 17 residues. Trimming shortened V by 4 bases and J by 3 bases, and 16 bases separated the two germline ends. Original processing methods: Construction of a distant-metastasis classifier for papillary thyroid cancer relied on CDR3 differences across clinicopathological groups. TCRdb re-called clones via MiXCR from the PCR reads. For this entry, the V and J calls and clone size follow TCRdb and not the study's own pipeline. Of around 15,000 clones in the sample, roughly 24% were seen once.

The V call is TRBV6-5, the J call TRBJ2-6; perhaps D is TRBD1 or TRBD2 (5 bases each). The clonotype comes from a male donor with papillary thyroid cancer or a benign thyroid nodule (not recorded which). Some clones in this sample may be carry-over from other donors' samples. What was sequenced was tumor tissue. Here the CDR3 reads CASSLWGRSFGANVLTF. CDR3 in DNA: TGTGCCAGCAGTTTATGGGGGAGAAGTTTTGGGGCCAACGTCCTGACTTTC.